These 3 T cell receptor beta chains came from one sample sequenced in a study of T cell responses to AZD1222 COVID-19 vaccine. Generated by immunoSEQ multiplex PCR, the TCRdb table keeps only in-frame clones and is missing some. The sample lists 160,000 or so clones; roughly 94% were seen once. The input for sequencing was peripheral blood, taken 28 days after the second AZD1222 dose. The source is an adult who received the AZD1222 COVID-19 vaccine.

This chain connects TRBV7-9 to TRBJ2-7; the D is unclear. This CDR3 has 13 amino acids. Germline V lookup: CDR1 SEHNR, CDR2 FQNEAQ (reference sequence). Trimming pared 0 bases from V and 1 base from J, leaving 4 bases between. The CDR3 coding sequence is TGTGCCAGCAGCTTAGCCCTTTCCTACGAGCAGTACTTC. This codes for CASSLALSYEQYF.

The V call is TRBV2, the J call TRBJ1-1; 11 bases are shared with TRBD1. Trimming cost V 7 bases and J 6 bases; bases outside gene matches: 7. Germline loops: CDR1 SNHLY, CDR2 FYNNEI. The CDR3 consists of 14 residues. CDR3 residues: CASTADRGHAEAFF. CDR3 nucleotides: TGTGCCAGCACCGCGGACAGGGGGCATGCTGAAGCTTTCTTT.

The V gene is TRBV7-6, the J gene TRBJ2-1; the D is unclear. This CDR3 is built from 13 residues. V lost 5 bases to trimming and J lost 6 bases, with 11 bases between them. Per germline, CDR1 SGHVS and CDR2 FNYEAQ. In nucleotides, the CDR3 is TGTGCCAGCAGCCCCCGACGCGTCAATGAGCAGTTCTTC. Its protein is CASSPRRVNEQFF.